Listed below are T cell receptor beta chains from one sample, sequenced in a study of blood T cells in healthy people across ages. One entry per CDR3 protein results from TCRdb running MiXCR on the 5' RACE reads. The data show around 1.1 million distinct CDR3 sequences, with about two fifths seen just once and 13% held by the top ten. Sequenced input: blood. These receptors were collected from a man aged 18 to 30 in good health. Each CDR3 is given with its conserved first and last residue. The D gene is left open where the match is weak. Clone sizes are given selectively: once, few, many, or a class where the clone is expanded.

clone_size j_call d_call v_call cdr3_nt cdr3_aa
many TRBJ2-1 TRBD2 TRBV20-1 TGCAGTGCCGTACTAGCGGTTAAGGGCAATGAGCAGTTCTTC CSAVLAVKGNEQFF
few TRBJ2-1 TRBD2 TRBV10-3 TGTGCCATCACTGGGGGGGGGTTGAATGAGCAGTTCTTC CAITGGGLNEQFF
. TRBJ1-1 TRBD1 TRBV7-2 TGTGCCAGCAGCCTGACAGGGAATCGGCGCACTGAAGCTTTCTTT CASSLTGNRRTEAFF
few TRBJ2-3 . TRBV20-1 TGCAGTGGGGTACTAGTTGGCACAGATACGCAGTATTTT CSGVLVGTDTQYF
. TRBJ2-7 TRBD1 TRBV10-3 TGTGCCATCAGTGTATCCCGGGACAGATCCTACAATGAGCAGTACTTC CAISVSRDRSYNEQYF
. TRBJ1-2 . TRBV7-9 TGTGCCAGCAGCTCCTTGGGCTATGGCTACACCTTC CASSSLGYGYTF
. TRBJ1-1 . TRBV5-1 TGCGCCAGCAGCGTGGAATCCCGGAACACTGAAGCTTTCTTT CASSVESRNTEAFF
. TRBJ1-1 . TRBV5-1 TGCGCCAGCAGCCCCTTCAAGGGGGTAGAATCTGAAGCTTTCTTT CASSPFKGVESEAFF
. TRBJ1-2 TRBD1 TRBV3-1 TGTGCCAGCAGCCAAGAATCAGGGGGCAGAGGTGGCTACACCTTC CASSQESGGRGGYTF
many TRBJ2-1 . TRBV18 TGTGCCAGCTCACTAAAGTCAGGCCATGAGCAGTTCTTC CASSLKSGHEQFF
few TRBJ1-5 TRBD1 TRBV28 TGTGCCAGCAGATCGGGACAGGGGTTCTCGCAGCCCCAGCATTTT CASRSGQGFSQPQHF
. TRBJ1-6 . TRBV27 TGTGCCAGCAGTCACACAGGGAATAGTAATTCACCCCTCCACTTT CASSHTGNSNSPLHF
few TRBJ1-6 . TRBV20-1 TGCAGTGCTAGAGATCTTGGCAGGGAGAATTCACCCCTCCACTTT CSARDLGRENSPLHF
. TRBJ2-4 . TRBV7-8 TGTGCCAGCAGCTTATCAGGCTTACAAAACATTCAGTACTTC CASSLSGLQNIQYF
. TRBJ2-1 . TRBV6-4 TGTGCCAGCCCGGAAATGGAACAGGGCCCGAAAGGGGAAAACTACAATGAGCAGTTCTTC CASPEMEQGPKGENYNEQFF
few TRBJ1-2 TRBD1 TRBV7-2 TGTGCCAGCACCCACTCGGACAGGATCTATGGCTACACCTTC CASTHSDRIYGYTF
few TRBJ2-1 TRBD2 TRBV12-3/TRBV12-4 TGTGCCAGCAGCCAGACTAGCGGGGGGTCTGATGAGCAGTTCTTC CASSQTSGGSDEQFF
. TRBJ2-7 . TRBV6-5 TGTGCCAGCAGTTACTCTGGGGCGGGCCAGCCCTCCTACGAGCAGTACTTC CASSYSGAGQPSYEQYF
once TRBJ2-2 . TRBV10-3 TGTGCCACCCTAGGGGTGGGGGTCACCGGGGAGCTGTTTTTT CATLGVGVTGELFF
. TRBJ1-3 . TRBV7-9 TGTGCCAGCAGCTTCAGGGGAAGAAGGTCTGGAAACACCATATATTTT CASSFRGRRSGNTIYF
. TRBJ1-5 . TRBV13 TGTGCCAGCAGCCAAGGCAGGGGTTTCAATCAGCCCCGGCATTTT CASSQGRGFNQPRHF
once TRBJ1-2 . TRBV28 TGTGCCAGCAGACAGATGCTTAACTATGGCTACACCTTC CASRQMLNYGYTF
. TRBJ2-2 TRBD2 TRBV12-5 TGTGCTAGTGATACCACTAGCGGGGGGGTCGGGGAGCTGTTTTTT CASDTTSGGVGELFF
. TRBJ2-3 . TRBV29-1 TGCAGCGTTGATGTTGCTTCCAATACGCAGTATTTT CSVDVASNTQYF
. TRBJ1-1 . TRBV7-2 TGTGCCAGCAGCTTAGACGGGTTTGCTGAAGCTTTCTTT CASSLDGFAEAFF
. TRBJ1-6 . TRBV7-2 TGTGCCGGCAGCTTAGAGGGGGGGAGCATCGGTTCACCCCTCCACTTT CAGSLEGGSIGSPLHF
. TRBJ1-2 . TRBV5-1 TGCGCCAGCAGCTTGGAGGGGGGTAGGCTTCACTATGGCTACACCTTC CASSLEGGRLHYGYTF
. TRBJ2-6 . TRBV4-2 TGTGCCAGCAGCCTTACTGCACCCTCTGGGGCCAACGTCCTGACTTTC CASSLTAPSGANVLTF